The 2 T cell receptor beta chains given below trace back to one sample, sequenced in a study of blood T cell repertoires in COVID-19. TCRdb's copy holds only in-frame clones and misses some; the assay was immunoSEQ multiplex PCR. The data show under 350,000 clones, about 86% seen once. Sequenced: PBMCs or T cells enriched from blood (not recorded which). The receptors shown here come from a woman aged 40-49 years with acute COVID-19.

For the CDR3, the DNA is TGTGCCAGCAGTTATAAATTCAGTAGCACAGATACGCAGTATTTT. Translating it yields CASSYKFSSTDTQYF. The rearrangement uses TRBV6-5 and TRBJ2-3; D gene unclear. The CDR3 is 15 amino acids. Germline values: CDR1 MNHEY, CDR2 SVGAGI. Deletions cut 3 bases from V and 0 bases from J, with 10 bases between.

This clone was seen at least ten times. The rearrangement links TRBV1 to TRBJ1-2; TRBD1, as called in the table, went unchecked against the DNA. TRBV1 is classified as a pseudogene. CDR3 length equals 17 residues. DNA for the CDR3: TGCACCAGCAGCCAAGACTTCCTCGGACAGGCAAACTATGGCTACACCTTC. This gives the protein CTSSQDFLGQANYGYTF.